This is a list of T cell receptor beta chains from one sample in a study of control samples from healthy donors and cancer patients. Profiling relied on immunoSEQ multiplex PCR, and the TCRdb table lists in-frame clones only, not all of them. The table has 95,000 to 130,000 clones, around nine tenths seen once. Material for sequencing was blood. These receptors came from a woman aged 70-85 years in good health. CDR3s include the opening cysteine and the closing phenylalanine or tryptophan. D genes are given only for firm matches. Not every row has a clone size; where given, it reads once, few, many or a size class.

J,V,size,D,DNA,CDR3
TRBJ1-1,TRBV4-1,once,TRBD1,TGCGCCAGCAGCCGATCAGGACAGGGCGGAACTGAAGCTTTCTTT,CASSRSGQGGTEAFF
TRBJ2-7,TRBV28,-,-,TGTGCCAGCAGCCTGGGATCCTACGAGCAGTACTTC,CASSLGSYEQYF
TRBJ1-1,TRBV19,-,-,TGTGCCAGTAGTCTGCAGACTGTGAACACTGAAGCTTTCTTT,CASSLQTVNTEAFF
TRBJ1-6,TRBV9,-,-,TGTGCCAGCAGCGTGGGCCAGCTCTCCTATAATTCACCCCTCCACTTT,CASSVGQLSYNSPLHF
TRBJ2-7,TRBV5-5,-,-,TGTGCCAGCAGCGTAGCTGGGATGAGGGAGCAGTACTTC,CASSVAGMREQYF
TRBJ1-6,TRBV5-1,-,-,TGCGCCAGCAGCTTGGGAGTTTCCTCATTGAGCTCCTATAATTCACCCCTCCACTTT,CASSLGVSSLSSYNSPLHF
TRBJ2-2,TRBV18,few,TRBD1,TGTGCCAGCTCTCGCCAAGGAGGACAGGTGTCCGCCGGGGAGCTGTTTTTT,CASSRQGGQVSAGELFF
TRBJ2-5,TRBV11-1,-,-,TGTGCCAGCAGCTTAGTAAGAGAAGAGACCCAGTACTTC,CASSLVREETQYF
TRBJ1-2,TRBV24-1,-,-,TGTGCCACCAGTGATTGGGGCAGGGACTATGGCTACACCTTC,CATSDWGRDYGYTF
TRBJ2-5,TRBV2,-,-,TGTGCCAGCAGTGAACGGACCGGACAAGAGACCCAGTACTTC,CASSERTGQETQYF
TRBJ1-5,TRBV10-3,few,-,TGTGCCATCGGACCGGCGACAGGCAGAAATCAGCCCCAGCATTTT,CAIGPATGRNQPQHF
TRBJ2-5,TRBV10-3,-,-,TGTGCCATCAGTCAACAGGGTGGGGAAGAGACCCAGTACTTC,CAISQQGGEETQYF
TRBJ2-4,TRBV20-1,few,TRBD2,TGCAGTGCTAGTAGGTCTAGCGGGGGATTGGGTAGCAAAAACATTCAGTACTTC,CSASRSSGGLGSKNIQYF
TRBJ1-1,TRBV4-2,-,-,TGTGCCAGCAGCCCAGGTCGGGACCCCGGTTTTACTGAAGCTTTCTTT,CASSPGRDPGFTEAFF
TRBJ1-1,TRBV2,once,TRBD1,TGTGCCAGCAGGACAGGGGTTTTGAACACTGAAGCTTTCTTT,CASRTGVLNTEAFF
TRBJ2-3,TRBV3-1/TRBV3-2,-,TRBD2,TGTGCCAGCAGCCACCCTAGGTACCAGCGGGGGGGCCACGCAGATACGCAGTATTTT,CASSHPRYQRGGHADTQYF
TRBJ2-4,TRBV6-6,few,-,TGTGCCAGCAGTTACTCGGGGGGCCAGGCCAAAAACATTCAGTACTTC,CASSYSGGQAKNIQYF
TRBJ1-4,TRBV6-5,-,-,TGTGCCAGCAGCCCGACCGCCTCATCAGTAAGTCTGTTTTTT,CASSPTASSVSLFF
TRBJ2-5,TRBV7-3,-,TRBD2,TGTGCCAGCAGCCCTCCCGGGACTAGTAGGGAGACCCAGTACTTC,CASSPPGTSRETQYF
TRBJ1-2,TRBV4-1,-,-,TGCGCCAGCAGCCTTGAAAGGCTTCCCAACTATGGCTACACCTTC,CASSLERLPNYGYTF
TRBJ2-1,TRBV4-1,-,-,TGCGCCAGCAGCCAAGATGTAGGGGCTAGGTTCTTC,CASSQDVGARFF
TRBJ1-1,TRBV18,-,-,TGTGCCAGCTCACCGAGGGAAGGGGCGGATGAAGCTTTCTTT,CASSPREGADEAFF
TRBJ2-5,TRBV14,-,-,TGTGCCAGCAGTCTCCCGGGGGTCCCGCGTCAAGAGACCCAGTACTTC,CASSLPGVPRQETQYF
TRBJ2-2,TRBV20-1,-,-,TGCAGTGCTAGTGGCGGGACTGGCGGGGAGCTGTTTTTT,CSASGGTGGELFF
TRBJ1-1,TRBV7-3,-,-,TGTGCCAGCAGCTTAGGGGGAATCTTT,CASSLGGIF
TRBJ2-1,TRBV19,-,TRBD1,TGTGCCAGTAGTCGACAGGGGACCCATGAGCAGTTCTTC,CASSRQGTHEQFF
TRBJ1-5,TRBV9,-,TRBD1,TGTGCCAGCAGCGCGACAGGGGGGGATCAGCCCCAGCATTTT,CASSATGGDQPQHF
TRBJ1-3,TRBV3-1/TRBV3-2,-,-,TGTGCCAGCAGCCAAGTAGTTCACTCTGGAAACACCATATATTTT,CASSQVVHSGNTIYF
TRBJ1-2,TRBV27,-,-,TGTGCCAGCAGTTTAGTTCGGGGTAACTATGGCTACACCTTC,CASSLVRGNYGYTF
TRBJ1-1,TRBV10-3,-,-,TGTGCCATCAGTCAGGGACCGATTGAGGGAGCTTTCTTT,CAISQGPIEGAFF
TRBJ1-2,TRBV19,-,TRBD1,TGTGCCAGTAGTATCTCCCGAGGACAGGGGAAAGGCTACACCTTC,CASSISRGQGKGYTF
TRBJ1-3,TRBV6-5,-,TRBD1,TGTGCCAGCAGTCGGGACAGATTCTCTGGAAACACCATATATTTT,CASSRDRFSGNTIYF
TRBJ1-6,TRBV11-2,few,-,TGTGCCAGCAGCAGGGGTGTGGGGGGGAATTCACCCCTCCACTTT,CASSRGVGGNSPLHF
TRBJ1-6,TRBV7-8,-,-,TGTGCCAGCAGCTCCGTGGGGGTTGATTCACCCCTCCACTTT,CASSSVGVDSPLHF
TRBJ1-1,TRBV19,-,-,TGTGCCAGTAGTATCAAACACGGAACAGGTGAAGCTTTCTTT,CASSIKHGTGEAFF
TRBJ1-2,TRBV2,-,TRBD1,TGTGCCAGCAGTGAGCGACAGGGCCCGGGGTATGGCTACACCTTC,CASSERQGPGYGYTF
TRBJ1-2,TRBV19,-,-,TGTGCCAGTACCGATACCTATGGCTACACCTTC,CASTDTYGYTF
TRBJ2-1,TRBV6-2/TRBV6-3,few,-,TGTGCCAGCAGCCCCCAGGGTCCCTACTCCAATGAGCAGTTCTTC,CASSPQGPYSNEQFF
TRBJ2-3,TRBV2,-,TRBD2,TGTGCCAGCAGAAGGAGCGGGGGGGGGAATACGCAGTATTTT,CASRRSGGGNTQYF
TRBJ2-7,TRBV7-8,-,TRBD1,TGTGCCAGCAGCGCCCGTCACGGACAGGGGACTATTAAGTACTTC,CASSARHGQGTIKYF
TRBJ1-1,TRBV7-2,few,TRBD1,TGTGCCAGCAGCTCCCGGACAGGGTGGAACACTGAAGCTTTCTTT,CASSSRTGWNTEAFF
TRBJ1-2,TRBV2,-,TRBD1,TGTGCCAGCAGGGGGACAGGGGTGGGCTATGGCTACACCTTC,CASRGTGVGYGYTF
TRBJ1-5,TRBV5-4,-,-,TGTGCCAGCAGCTTGTGTACAGGGACCACCAATCAGCCCCAGCATTTT,CASSLCTGTTNQPQHF
TRBJ2-1,TRBV25-1,-,-,TGTGCCAGCAGTGCCCGATGGGGAGAATACAATGAGCAGTTCTTC,CASSARWGEYNEQFF
TRBJ2-1,TRBV6-5,-,-,TGTGCCAGCAGTTACTCCACAGGCTACAATGAGCAGTTCTTC,CASSYSTGYNEQFF
TRBJ2-7,TRBV6-5,few,-,TGTGCCAGCAGTTACGAGGGAAAAGGGTTCGACGAGCAGTACTTC,CASSYEGKGFDEQYF
TRBJ1-6,TRBV27,-,-,TGTGCCAGCAGAAACGGGAGAAATAATTCACCCCTCCACTTT,CASRNGRNNSPLHF
TRBJ1-3,TRBV7-2,-,-,TGTGCCAGCAGCTTAGTTGGTGCAGCTGGAAACACCATATATTTT,CASSLVGAAGNTIYF
TRBJ1-1,TRBV20-1,-,-,TGCAGTGCTAGTTTTCGGGGAGGGGGTCCCTCTGAAGCTTTCTTT,CSASFRGGGPSEAFF
TRBJ2-3,TRBV6-1,-,TRBD2,TGTGCCAGCAGTGAAGGACTAGCGGGGGGTCCTAGCACAGATACGCAGTATTTT,CASSEGLAGGPSTDTQYF
TRBJ1-3,TRBV6-1,-,-,TGTGCCAGCAGTGAAAGTGGGAGGGCCTCTGGAAACACCATATATTTT,CASSESGRASGNTIYF
TRBJ1-3,TRBV10-2,-,-,TGCGCCAGCAGTGCCTATAGCTCTGGAAACACCATATATTTT,CASSAYSSGNTIYF
TRBJ1-2,TRBV5-5,once,-,TGTGCCAGCAGCTTGGCAGAGGCCTATGGCTACACCTTC,CASSLAEAYGYTF
TRBJ2-1,TRBV5-1,-,TRBD2,TGCGCCAGCAGCTTCGTGACTAGCGGTTACAATGAGCAGTTCTTC,CASSFVTSGYNEQFF